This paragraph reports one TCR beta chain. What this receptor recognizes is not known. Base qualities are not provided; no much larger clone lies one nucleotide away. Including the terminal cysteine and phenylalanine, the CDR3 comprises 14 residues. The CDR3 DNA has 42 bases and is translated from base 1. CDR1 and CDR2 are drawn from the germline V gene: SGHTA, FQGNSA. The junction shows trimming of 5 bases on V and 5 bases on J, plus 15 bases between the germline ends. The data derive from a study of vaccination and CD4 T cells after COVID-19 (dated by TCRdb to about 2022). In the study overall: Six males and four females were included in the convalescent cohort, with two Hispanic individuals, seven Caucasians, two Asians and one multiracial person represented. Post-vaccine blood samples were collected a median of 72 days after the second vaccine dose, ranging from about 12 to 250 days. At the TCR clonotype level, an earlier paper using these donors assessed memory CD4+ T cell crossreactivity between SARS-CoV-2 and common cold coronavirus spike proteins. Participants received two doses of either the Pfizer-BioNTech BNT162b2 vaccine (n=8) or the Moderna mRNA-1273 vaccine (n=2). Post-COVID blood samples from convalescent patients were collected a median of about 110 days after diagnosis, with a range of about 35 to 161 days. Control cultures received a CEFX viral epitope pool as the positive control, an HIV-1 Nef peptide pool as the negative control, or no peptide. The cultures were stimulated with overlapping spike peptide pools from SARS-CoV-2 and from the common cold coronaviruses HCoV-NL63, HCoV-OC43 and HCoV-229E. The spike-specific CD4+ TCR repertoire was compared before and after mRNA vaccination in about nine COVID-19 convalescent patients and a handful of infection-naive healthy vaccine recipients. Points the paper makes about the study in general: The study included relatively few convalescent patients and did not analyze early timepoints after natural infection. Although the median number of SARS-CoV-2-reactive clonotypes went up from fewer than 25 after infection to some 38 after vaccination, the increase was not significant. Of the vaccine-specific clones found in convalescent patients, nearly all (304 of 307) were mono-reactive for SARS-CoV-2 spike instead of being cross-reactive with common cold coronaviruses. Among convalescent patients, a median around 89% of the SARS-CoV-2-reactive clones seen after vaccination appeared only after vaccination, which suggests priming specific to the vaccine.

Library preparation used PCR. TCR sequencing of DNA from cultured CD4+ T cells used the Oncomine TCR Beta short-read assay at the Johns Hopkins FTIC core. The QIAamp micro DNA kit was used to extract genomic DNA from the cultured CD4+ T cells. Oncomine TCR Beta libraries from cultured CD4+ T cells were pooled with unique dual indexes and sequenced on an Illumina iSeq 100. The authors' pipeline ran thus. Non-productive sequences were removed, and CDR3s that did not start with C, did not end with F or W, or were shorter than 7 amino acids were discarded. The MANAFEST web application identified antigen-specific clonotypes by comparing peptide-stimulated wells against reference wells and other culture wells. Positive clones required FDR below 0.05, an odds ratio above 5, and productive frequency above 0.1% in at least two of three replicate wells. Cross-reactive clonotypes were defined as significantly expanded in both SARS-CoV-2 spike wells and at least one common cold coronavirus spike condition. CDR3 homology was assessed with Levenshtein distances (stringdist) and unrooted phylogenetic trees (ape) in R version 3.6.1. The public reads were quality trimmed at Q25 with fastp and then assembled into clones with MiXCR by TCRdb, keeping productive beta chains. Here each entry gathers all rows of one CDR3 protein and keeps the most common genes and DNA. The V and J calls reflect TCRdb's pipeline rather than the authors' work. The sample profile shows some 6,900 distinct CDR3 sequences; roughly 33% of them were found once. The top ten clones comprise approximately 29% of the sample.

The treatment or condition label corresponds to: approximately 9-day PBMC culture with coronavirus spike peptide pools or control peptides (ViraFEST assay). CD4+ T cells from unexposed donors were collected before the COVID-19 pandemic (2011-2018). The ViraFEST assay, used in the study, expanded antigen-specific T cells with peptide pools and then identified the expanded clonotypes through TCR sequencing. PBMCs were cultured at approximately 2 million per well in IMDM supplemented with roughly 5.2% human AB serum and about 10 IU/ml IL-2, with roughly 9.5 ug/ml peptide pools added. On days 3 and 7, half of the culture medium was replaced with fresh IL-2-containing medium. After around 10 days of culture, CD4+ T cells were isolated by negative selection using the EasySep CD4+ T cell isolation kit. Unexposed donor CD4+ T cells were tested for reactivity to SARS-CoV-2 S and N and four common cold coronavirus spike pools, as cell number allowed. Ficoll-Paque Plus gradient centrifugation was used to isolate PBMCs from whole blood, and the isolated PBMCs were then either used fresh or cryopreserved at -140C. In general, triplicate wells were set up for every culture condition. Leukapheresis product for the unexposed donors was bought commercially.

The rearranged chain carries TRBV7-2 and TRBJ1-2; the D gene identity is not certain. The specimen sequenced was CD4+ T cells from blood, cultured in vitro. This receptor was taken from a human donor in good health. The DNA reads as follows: TGTGCCAGCAGCCAACAAGGATCCTCGTATGGCTACACCTTC. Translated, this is CASSQQGSSYGYTF.